A single sample gave rise to the 14 T cell receptor beta chains below, sequenced in a study of shared T cell receptors in the human thymus. Assay: immunoSEQ multiplex PCR; the TCRdb copy retains only in-frame clones and omits some. The table includes some 700,000 clones, 80% to 90% detected once. Another study also made use of these data, one on human thymus T cells.

Sequencing used thymocytes. These receptor sequences come from a girl under two years old with a congenital heart defect.

In its sample, this clone was seen a few times. The chain recombines TRBV5-1 with TRBJ1-1; unclear D gene. The CDR3 extends over 15 amino acids. Germline V gene sequence: CDR1 SGHRS, CDR2 YFSETQ. V lost 0 bases, J lost 1 base, and 10 bases lay in between. Written as DNA, the CDR3 is TGCGCCAGCAGCTTGGCCCCAGGCAAGAACACTGAAGCTTTCTTT. Amino acid sequence: CASSLAPGKNTEAFF.

As to this clone: The same CDR3 also results from other DNA sequences found in this sample. The CDR3 loop is CASNPRGGEDNSPLHF. The DNA of the CDR3 is TGTGCCAGCAACCCCCGTGGAGGCGAGGATAATTCACCCCTCCACTTT. The chain carries TRBV28 and TRBJ1-6; D ambiguous. V was cut by 7 bases and J by 5 bases, with 18 bases left in between. Per germline, CDR1 MDHEN and CDR2 SYDVKM. The length of the CDR3 is 16 residues.

The chain carries TRBV5-4 and TRBJ1-2; TRBD1 might be the D (6 bases). V dropped 3 bases and J dropped 0 bases, with 15 bases sitting between them. The CDR3 extends over 16 amino acids. Germline loops: CDR1 SGHNT, CDR2 YYREEE (reference sequence). DNA of the CDR3: TGTGCCAGCAGCTCTCCAGCCGGGACAACTAACTATGGCTACACCTTC. Amino acids: CASSSPAGTTNYGYTF.

The chain uses TRBV5-4 and TRBJ2-2; 7 positions match TRBD1. CDR1 is SGHNT, CDR2 YYREEE, per germline (reference sequence). The CDR3 spans 14 residues. J was trimmed by 8 bases and V by 4 bases; bases with no gene match: 8. The CDR3 sequence is CASSRGQRSGELFF. CDR3 coding DNA: TGTGCCAGCAGCCGGGGACAGAGGAGTGGGGAGCTGTTTTTT.

The chain carries TRBV7-2 and TRBJ1-1; no definite D call. Deletions cut 1 base from V and 5 bases from J, with 11 bases between. In germline, CDR1 is SGHTA, CDR2 FQGNSA. There are 14 residues in the CDR3. The CDR3 coding sequence is TGTGCCAGCAGCTTAGGTCCCCCCGAGACTGAAGCTTTCTTT. Translated: CASSLGPPETEAFF.

The gene calls are TRBV4-3 and TRBJ2-2; D is undetermined. Germline values: CDR1 LGHNA, CDR2 YSLEER. The CDR3 sequence is 19 residues long. Deletions cut 0 bases from V and 3 bases from J, with 20 bases between. This CDR3 reads CASSQESNRKWRDTGELFF. Here the CDR3 DNA reads TGCGCCAGCAGCCAAGAGTCGAACAGAAAATGGCGCGACACCGGGGAGCTGTTTTTT.

V is TRBV13 and J is TRBJ2-2, with D possibly being TRBD2 (5 bases). The length of the CDR3 is 14 residues. V lost 5 bases and J lost 4, with 11 bases in between. CDR1 is PRHDT and CDR2 is FYEKMQ in the germline V gene (reference sequence). The DNA for the CDR3 is TGTGCCAGCAGCCCTTCCGGGGTCACCGGGGAGCTGTTTTTT. This translates into CASSPSGVTGELFF.

The rearrangement uses TRBV4-1 and TRBJ1-6; maybe TRBD1 (6 bases). Germline V gene data show CDR1 as MGHRA and CDR2 as YSYEKL. Trimming removed 0 bases from V and 0 bases from J, with 24 bases in between. CDR3 length equals 22 residues. Here the CDR3 DNA reads TGCGCCAGCAGCCAAGAGCTCAGGGACATACACTATAATTGCTCCTATAATTCACCCCTCCACTTT. Translating gives CASSQELRDIHYNCSYNSPLHF.

The chain recombines TRBV5-1 with TRBJ2-3; no firm D call. The germline V gene encodes CDR1 SGHRS and CDR2 YFSETQ. The CDR3 runs to 14 residues. V lost 0 bases and J 5 bases, leaving 10 bases between the germline ends. CDR3 DNA: TGCGCCAGCAGCTTGGAGGCGGCGGTAGATACGCAGTATTTT. Its protein is CASSLEAAVDTQYF.

V usage is TRBV19 and J usage is TRBJ1-1, with 9 bases matching TRBD1. The CDR3 spans 17 residues. The V and J ends lost 0 bases and 3 bases, in that order; junction bases with no gene match: 8. Germline CDR1 LNHDA, CDR2 SQIVND (reference sequence). The CDR3, as DNA: TGTGCCAGTAGTATAGACCTCCAACAGGGGGCTGACACTGAAGCTTTCTTT. Translation: CASSIDLQQGADTEAFF.

The chain uses TRBV7-9 and TRBJ1-3, with D hard to call. There are 13 residues in the CDR3. Per the germline V gene, CDR1 is SEHNR and CDR2 is FQNEAQ (reference sequence). Trimming took 8 bases from V and 4 from J, leaving 12 bases between them. This chain's CDR3 is CASAGLSGNTIYF. The CDR3 DNA reads as TGTGCCAGCGCTGGACTATCAGGAAACACCATATATTTT. Combining the CDR3 with reference TRBV7-9 and TRBJ1-3 gives the whole variable domain DTGVSQNPRHKITKRGQNVTFRCDPISEHNRLYWYRQTLGQGPEFLTYFQNEAQLEKSRLLSDRFSAERPKGSFSTLEIQRTEQGDSAMYLCASAGLSGNTIYFGEGSWLTVV.

The chain is built from TRBV5-1 and TRBJ2-2; D gene ambiguous. The CDR3 has 14 residues. CDR1 and CDR2 from the germline V gene are SGHRS and YFSETQ. The V and J ends lost 4 bases and 5 bases respectively, with 12 bases between them. The DNA for the CDR3 is TGCGCCAGCAGCCCTCTAACTCAAACCGGGGAGCTGTTTTTT. It encodes CASSPLTQTGELFF.

CDR3 sequence: CASSYPGQGSEYSYGYTF. The CDR3 coding sequence is TGTGCCAGCAGTTACCCGGGACAGGGGTCTGAGTATAGCTATGGCTACACCTTC. V gene TRBV2 combines with J gene TRBJ1-2; the match to TRBD1 covers 10 bases. Germline V gene sequence: CDR1 SNHLY, CDR2 FYNNEI. The CDR3 contains 18 residues. V was clipped by 5 bases and J by 4 bases; unmatched bases: 16.

The chain carries TRBV5-1 and TRBJ1-1, with a tentative D call TRBD1 (6 bases). Germline V gene data show CDR1 as SGHRS and CDR2 as YFSETQ. Trimming left V 6 bases short and J 1 base short, with 16 bases between. This CDR3 spans 15 amino acids. CDR3 bases: TGCGCCAGCACCCTGAACCTGACAGGGAACACTGAAGCTTTCTTT. Its protein product is CASTLNLTGNTEAFF.